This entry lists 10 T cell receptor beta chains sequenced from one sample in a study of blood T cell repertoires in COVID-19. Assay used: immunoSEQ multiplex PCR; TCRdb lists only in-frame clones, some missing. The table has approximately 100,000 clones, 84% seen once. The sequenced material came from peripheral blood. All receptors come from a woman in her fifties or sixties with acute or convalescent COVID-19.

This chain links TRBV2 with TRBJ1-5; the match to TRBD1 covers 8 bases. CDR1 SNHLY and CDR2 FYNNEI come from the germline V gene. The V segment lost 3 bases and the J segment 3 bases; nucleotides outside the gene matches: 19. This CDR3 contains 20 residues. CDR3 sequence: CASSDFGSGQGAVTNQPQHF. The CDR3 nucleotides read TGTGCCAGCAGTGATTTTGGTTCCGGGCAGGGGGCCGTGACCAATCAGCCCCAGCATTTT. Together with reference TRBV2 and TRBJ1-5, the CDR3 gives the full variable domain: EPEVTQTPSHQVTQMGQEVILRCVPISNHLYFYWYRQILGQKVEFLVSFYNNEISEKSEIFDDQFSVERPDGSNFTLKIRSTKLEDSAMYFCASSDFGSGQGAVTNQPQHFGDGTRLSIL.

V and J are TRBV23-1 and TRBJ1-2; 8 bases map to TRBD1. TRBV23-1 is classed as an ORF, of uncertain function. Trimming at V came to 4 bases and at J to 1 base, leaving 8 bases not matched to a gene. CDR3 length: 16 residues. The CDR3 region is CASSRQLDRGNYGYTF. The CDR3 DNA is TGCGCCAGCAGTCGGCAACTAGACAGGGGTAACTATGGCTACACCTTC.

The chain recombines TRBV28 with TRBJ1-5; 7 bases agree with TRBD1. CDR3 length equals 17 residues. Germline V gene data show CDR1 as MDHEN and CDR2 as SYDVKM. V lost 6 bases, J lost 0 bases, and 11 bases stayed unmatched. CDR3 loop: CASSLDRLEYSNQPQHF. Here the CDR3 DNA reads TGTGCCAGCAGCTTGGACAGGTTGGAGTATAGCAATCAGCCCCAGCATTTT.

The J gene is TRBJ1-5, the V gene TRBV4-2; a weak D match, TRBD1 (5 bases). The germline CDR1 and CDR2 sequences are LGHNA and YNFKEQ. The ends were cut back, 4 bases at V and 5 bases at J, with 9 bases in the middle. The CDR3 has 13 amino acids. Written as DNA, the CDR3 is TGTGCCAGCAGCCGGGGGGATTATCAGCCCCAGCATTTT. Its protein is CASSRGDYQPQHF.

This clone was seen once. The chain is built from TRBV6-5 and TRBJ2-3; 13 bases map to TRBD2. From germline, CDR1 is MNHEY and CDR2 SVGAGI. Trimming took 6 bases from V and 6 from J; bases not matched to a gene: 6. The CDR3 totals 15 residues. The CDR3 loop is CASRWTSGSPDTQYF. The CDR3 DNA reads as TGTGCCAGCAGATGGACTAGCGGGAGTCCCGATACGCAGTATTTT.

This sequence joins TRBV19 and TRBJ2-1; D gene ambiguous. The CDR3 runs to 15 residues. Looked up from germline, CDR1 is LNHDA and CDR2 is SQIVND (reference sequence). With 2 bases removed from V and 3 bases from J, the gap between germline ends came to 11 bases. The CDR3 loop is CASSINSLNYNEQFF. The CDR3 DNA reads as TGTGCCAGTAGTATAAATAGTTTAAACTACAATGAGCAGTTCTTC.

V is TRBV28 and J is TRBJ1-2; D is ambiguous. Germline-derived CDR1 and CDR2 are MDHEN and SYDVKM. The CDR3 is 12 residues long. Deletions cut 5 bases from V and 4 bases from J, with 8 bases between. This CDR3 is CASSPPGYGYTF. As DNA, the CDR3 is TGTGCCAGCAGTCCCCCCGGCTATGGCTACACCTTC.

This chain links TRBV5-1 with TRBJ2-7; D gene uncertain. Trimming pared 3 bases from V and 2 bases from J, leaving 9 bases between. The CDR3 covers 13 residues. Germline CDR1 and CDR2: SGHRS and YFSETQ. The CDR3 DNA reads TGCGCCAGCAGCTCCACTCACCCCTACGAGCAGTACTTC. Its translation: CASSSTHPYEQYF.

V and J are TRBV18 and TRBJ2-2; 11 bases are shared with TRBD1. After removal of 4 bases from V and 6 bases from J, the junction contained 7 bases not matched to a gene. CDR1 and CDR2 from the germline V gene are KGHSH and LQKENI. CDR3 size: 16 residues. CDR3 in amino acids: CASSRGQGASAGELFF. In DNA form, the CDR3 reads TGTGCCAGCTCACGCGGACAGGGGGCTTCGGCCGGGGAGCTGTTTTTT.

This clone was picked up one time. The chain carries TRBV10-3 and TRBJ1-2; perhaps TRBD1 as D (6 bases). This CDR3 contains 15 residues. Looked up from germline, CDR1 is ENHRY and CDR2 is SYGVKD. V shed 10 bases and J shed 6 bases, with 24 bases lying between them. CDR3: CATVSGGQSFNGYTF. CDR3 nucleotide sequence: TGTGCCACCGTCTCGGGGGGCCAGTCCTTTAATGGCTACACCTTC.